The TCR beta chain described here comes from a study of T cell responses to AZD1222 COVID-19 vaccine. Whole-study findings and limits: Donor demographics were predominantly white British with a female majority; clonal diversity may be underestimated. The study identified only six AZD1222 recipients as seropositive at baseline. No repertoire was sampled before or during the peak T cell response, only after it.

In regard to this clone: Antigen unknown.

Only in-frame clones appear in the TCRdb table, and some are missing; sequencing was by immunoSEQ multiplex PCR. The data contain about 120,000 clones, around nine tenths of them seen just once; the ten biggest clones take up 7.5% to 9.5%. This CDR3 region has 13 residues. Germline-derived CDR1 and CDR2 are LNHDA and SQIVND (reference sequence). V shed 5 bases and J shed 4 bases, with 11 bases lying between them. Material: peripheral blood, obtained on day 0 of AZD1222 vaccination. This sequence originates from an adult in good health. This rearrangement joins TRBV19 to TRBJ1-1; D is perhaps TRBD1 (5 bases). In nucleotides, the CDR3 is TGTGCCAGTAGTGAGCAGGGTTCCACTGAAGCTTTCTTT. Amino acids: CASSEQGSTEAFF.